This T cell receptor beta chain was sequenced during a study of cytomegalovirus exposure and HLA in healthy donors. Study conclusions and caveats: Many donors shared some public TCRs, even though most TCR sequences were rare.

The CDR3 sequence is 15 residues long. V lost 2 bases and J 0 bases, leaving 7 bases between the germline ends. CDR1 is MNHEY and CDR2 is SVGAGI in the germline V gene. Comment on this clone: Its antigen is unidentified.

The PCR ran on 60 Vbeta and 13 Jbeta primers. Assay: immunoSEQ multiplex PCR; the TCRdb copy retains only in-frame clones and omits some. The sample carries around 40,000 clones, about 80% recorded once. Sequencing was carried out using PBMCs. The V gene is TRBV6-5, the J gene TRBJ2-2; D not resolved. The TCR comes from a young man in good health and CMV-seronegative. The CDR3 DNA reads as TGTGCCAGCAGTTACGTTTCAGCGAACACCGGGGAGCTGTTTTTT. It encodes CASSYVSANTGELFF.